Listed below are T cell receptor beta chains from one sample, sequenced in a study of neurological immune-mediated disorders. TCRdb used MiXCR to reprocess the 5' RACE reads, holding one entry per CDR3 protein. The repertoire has tens of thousands of distinct CDR3 sequences, under 2% of them found once; the top ten carry around 2.1%. Input material: PBMCs. These receptors were collected from a woman aged 40-49 years with multiple sclerosis. The CDR3 runs from the conserved cysteine through the conserved F or W. A D gene is named only where the DNA matches it firmly. The size field reads once, few or many counts, or a class when the clone is expanded.

clone size	D gene	V gene	J gene	CDR3 DNA	CDR3 protein
many	TRBD2	TRBV11-2	TRBJ2-1	TGTGCCAGCAGCCCAGTCGGTAGCGGGGTCCTCGATGAGCAGTTCTTC	CASSPVGSGVLDEQFF
many	TRBD2	TRBV20-1	TRBJ2-3	TGCAGTGCTAGAGACATAGCGGGTACCTGGCAGTATTTT	CSARDIAGTWQYF
many	NA	TRBV20-1	TRBJ1-1	TGCAGTGCTAGAGGCCCCCCTGGGGGCAGGGGTACCCAAACTGAAGCTTTCTTT	CSARGPPGGRGTQTEAFF
many	TRBD2	TRBV9	TRBJ2-3	TGTGCCAGCAGCCCCCGACTAGCGGGGGGGGCAGATACGCAGTATTTT	CASSPRLAGGADTQYF
many	NA	TRBV18	TRBJ2-6	TGTGCCAGCTCTGGGGGAGCTGGGGCCAACGTCCTGACTTTC	CASSGGAGANVLTF
many	NA	TRBV12-3/TRBV12-4	TRBJ1-1	TGTGCCAGCAGCCTTCAGGGTCCGAACACTGAAGCTTTCTTT	CASSLQGPNTEAFF
many	TRBD1	TRBV5-1	TRBJ1-1	TGCGCCAGCAGCCTGGGGACAGGGGGCGCTTCTGAAGCTTTCTTT	CASSLGTGGASEAFF
many	NA	TRBV2	TRBJ2-5	TGTGCCAGCAGTAGGGGCGACGGGGAGACCCAGTACTTC	CASSRGDGETQYF
many	NA	TRBV20-1	TRBJ2-7	TGCAGTGCTAGGTCGCAGCCTGTCGACGAGCAGTACTTC	CSARSQPVDEQYF
many	NA	TRBV29-1	TRBJ1-6	TGCAGCGTTGAGGGAGCCATAACGCCACCCCTCCACTTT	CSVEGAITPPLHF
many	TRBD1	TRBV7-8	TRBJ1-5	TGTGCCAGCAGCATCCAGGGGGCCAACCAGCCCCAGCATTTT	CASSIQGANQPQHF